Shown below are 32 T cell receptor beta chains from a single sample sequenced in a study of blood T cell repertoires in COVID-19. Measured with immunoSEQ multiplex PCR; TCRdb has only the in-frame clones, and not every one. Of 100,000 to 150,000 clones detected, approximately 74% appear once; the ten largest clones hold about 6.3%. Material: peripheral blood. These receptors originate from a man older than 75 with COVID-19, enrolled during active disease.

V gene TRBV6-2 or TRBV6-3 combines with J gene TRBJ1-5; maybe TRBD1 (5 bases). This CDR3 is 15 amino acids long. V was shortened by 5 bases and J by 0 bases, with 11 bases between the two germline ends. Germline V gives CDR1 MNHEY, CDR2 SVGEGT. DNA for the CDR3: TGTGCCAGCAGTGGGGGGTCTTATAGCAATCAGCCCCAGCATTTT. Translation gives CASSGGSYSNQPQHF.

The V call is TRBV19, the J call TRBJ2-4, with 9 bases fitting TRBD1. V was pared by 5 bases and J by 4 bases, with 3 bases of the junction left unmatched. Germline V gene lookup returns CDR1 LNHDA and CDR2 SQIVND (reference sequence). CDR3 size: 14 residues. DNA of the CDR3: TGTGCCAGTAGTCCCGGGACAGGGAAAAACATTCAGTACTTC. It specifies CASSPGTGKNIQYF. Filled out from reference TRBV19 and TRBJ2-4, the complete variable domain reads DGGITQSPKYLFRKEGQNVTLSCEQNLNHDAMYWYRQDPGQGLRLIYYSQIVNDFQKGDIAEGYSVSREKKESFPLTVTSAQKNPTAFYLCASSPGTGKNIQYFGAGTRLSVL.

The gene calls are TRBV6-1 and TRBJ1-4; 7 bases line up with TRBD1. The CDR3 spans 15 residues. Unmatched junction bases numbered 3, after V lost 0 bases and J lost 5 bases. Germline V lookup: CDR1 MNHNS, CDR2 SASEGT. The chain's CDR3 is CASSEAGQLNEKLFF. CDR3 nucleotides: TGTGCCAGCAGTGAAGCGGGACAGCTAAATGAAAAACTGTTTTTT.

The V and J genes are TRBV12-1 and TRBJ2-2; TRBD2, the table's D call, lacks a check against the DNA. TRBV12-1 is described as a pseudogene. This CDR3 region has 17 residues. The CDR3 is CASSPARASGSAGELFF. The CDR3 DNA reads TGTGCCAGCAGCCCGGCGCGGGCTAGCGGGAGTGCCGGGGAGCTGTTTTTT.

This sequence joins TRBV28 and TRBJ2-7; no firm D call. The ends were cut back, 8 bases at V and 3 bases at J, with 11 bases in the middle. CDR1 is MDHEN and CDR2 is SYDVKM in the germline V gene. The CDR3 contains 12 residues. As DNA, the CDR3 is TGTGCCAGCTCCCGACTCGGCTACGAGCAGTACTTC. Its protein is CASSRLGYEQYF. The full variable domain, with the rest looked up from reference TRBV28 and TRBJ2-7, is DVKVTQSSRYLVKRTGEKVFLECVQDMDHENMFWYRQDPGLGLRLIYFSYDVKMKEKGDIPEGYSVSREKKERFSLILESASTNQTSMYLCASSRLGYEQYFGPGTRLTVT.

A single count supports this clone. The chain has TRBV19 and TRBJ1-4; tentative D call: TRBD1 (5 bases). The CDR3 has 14 amino acids. Trimming removed 5 bases at V and 5 bases at J, with 12 bases between. Germline CDR1 LNHDA, CDR2 SQIVND (reference sequence). CDR3 sequence (DNA): TGTGCCAGTAGTCGGGGGTCAGAGAATGAAAAACTGTTTTTT. Translation gives CASSRGSENEKLFF.

The chain carries TRBV6-6 and TRBJ1-5; D is uncertain. The CDR3 consists of 14 residues. The germline V gene has CDR1 MNHNY and CDR2 SVGAGI (reference sequence). Trimming left V 0 bases short and J 6 bases short, with 9 bases between. The chain's CDR3 is CASSYSAVSQPQHF. The CDR3 bases are TGTGCCAGCAGTTACTCTGCTGTTAGTCAGCCCCAGCATTTT.

CDR3 loop: CASSMTGDTGELFF. CDR3 nucleotide sequence: TGTGCCAGCAGCATGACAGGGGACACCGGGGAGCTGTTTTTT. This rearrangement joins TRBV28 to TRBJ2-2, with TRBD1 matching 8 bases. Germline V CDR1 and CDR2: MDHEN, SYDVKM. V was clipped by 6 bases and J by 3 bases; unmatched bases: 3. The CDR3 loop spans 14 amino acids.

The chain links TRBV6-1 to TRBJ1-1, with 8 bases aligning to TRBD1. Per germline, CDR1 MNHNS and CDR2 SASEGT. V dropped 4 bases and J dropped 1; count of bases not matched to a gene: 2. This CDR3 spans 14 amino acids. CDR3 sequence reads: CASSGGQANTEAFF. The CDR3 coding sequence is TGTGCCAGCAGTGGGGGACAGGCGAACACTGAAGCTTTCTTT.

The CDR3: CASSPPDRVGGDEQFF. The CDR3 DNA reads TGTGCCAGCTCACCCCCTGACAGGGTCGGTGGCGATGAGCAGTTCTTC. The rearrangement links TRBV18 to TRBJ2-1; TRBD1 matches 7 bases. V was clipped by 3 bases and J by 8 bases; unmatched bases: 13. This CDR3 comprises 16 residues. Germline V lookup: CDR1 KGHSH, CDR2 LQKENI. The entire variable domain, with the rest obtained from reference TRBV18 and TRBJ2-1, is as follows: NAGVMQNPRHLVRRRGQEARLRCSPMKGHSHVYWYRQLPEEGLKFMVYLQKENIIDESGMPKERFSAEFPKEGPSILRIQQVVRGDSAAYFCASSPPDRVGGDEQFFGPGTRLTVL.

This rearrangement joins TRBV12-3 or TRBV12-4 to TRBJ2-5; unclear D gene. The V end was cut by 1 base, the J end by 10 bases, with 7 bases between. CDR3 size: 11 residues. CDR3 amino acids: CASSLEANQYF. The CDR3 DNA reads TGTGCCAGCAGTTTAGAAGCGAACCAGTACTTC.

The chain joins TRBV11-2 to TRBJ1-1, with TRBD1 as a possible D gene (6 bases). V was cut by 6 bases and J by 11 bases, with 22 bases left in between. This CDR3 has 14 amino acids. Germline values: CDR1 SGHAT, CDR2 FQNNGV. DNA for the CDR3: TGTGCCAGCAGTACAACCGGGACAACAAGAGGGGCTTTCTTT. This codes for CASSTTGTTRGAFF.

The chain has TRBV7-9 and TRBJ2-2; perhaps TRBD2 as D (6 bases). V was pared by 7 bases and J by 1 base, with 19 bases between. CDR1 is SEHNR and CDR2 is FQNEAQ in the germline V gene (reference sequence). This CDR3 spans 17 amino acids. The CDR3 loop is CASNPMGDFLNTGELFF. CDR3 bases: TGTGCCAGCAACCCTATGGGGGACTTCCTGAACACCGGGGAGCTGTTTTTT.

This clone was seen only a few times. The chain employs TRBV19 and TRBJ2-1; 8 nucleotides line up with TRBD2. This CDR3 has 16 amino acids. The ends lost 4 bases at V and 2 bases at J; junction bases unmatched: 7. CDR1 is LNHDA, CDR2 SQIVND, per germline (reference sequence). CDR3 DNA: TGTGCCAGTAGTAGCCAACTAGCGGAAGCCTACAATGAGCAGTTCTTC. It yields the protein CASSSQLAEAYNEQFF.

The chain has TRBV5-1 and TRBJ1-5, with D uncertain. The germline gives CDR1 SGHRS, CDR2 YFSETQ. Trimming removed 2 bases from V and 2 bases from J, with 8 bases in between. The CDR3 spans 14 residues. The CDR3 is CASSLYEGNQPQHF. Here the CDR3 DNA reads TGCGCCAGCAGCTTATATGAGGGCAATCAGCCCCAGCATTTT.

V and J are TRBV9 and TRBJ1-2; D not resolved. From germline, CDR1 is SGDLS and CDR2 YYNGEE. Trimming took off 3 bases at V and 1 base at J, with 7 bases between the two ends. The CDR3 totals 13 residues. The chain's CDR3 is CASSAPGNYGYTF. The CDR3 nucleotides are TGTGCCAGCAGCGCGCCCGGTAACTATGGCTACACCTTC.

This clone was counted between two and nine times. The chain couples TRBV4-1 to TRBJ2-3; maybe TRBD2 (6 bases). Germline CDR1 and CDR2: MGHRA and YSYEKL. CDR3 length equals 16 residues. V lost 4 bases, J lost 0 bases, and 14 bases lay in between. The CDR3 DNA is TGCGCCAGCAGCCGCTCGGAGAGCGGGAGCACAGATACGCAGTATTTT. It yields the protein CASSRSESGSTDTQYF.

The chain carries TRBV19 and TRBJ1-5; TRBD1 matches 7 bases. Germline CDR1 is LNHDA and CDR2 is SQIVND (reference sequence). V was pared by 1 base and J by 3 bases, with 3 bases of the junction left unmatched. The CDR3 extends over 15 amino acids. The CDR3 bases are TGTGCCAGTAGTATAGTGGGACAGAACAATCAGCCCCAGCATTTT. Translating gives CASSIVGQNNQPQHF. The entire variable domain, with the rest obtained from reference TRBV19 and TRBJ1-5, is as follows: DGGITQSPKYLFRKEGQNVTLSCEQNLNHDAMYWYRQDPGQGLRLIYYSQIVNDFQKGDIAEGYSVSREKKESFPLTVTSAQKNPTAFYLCASSIVGQNNQPQHFGDGTRLSIL.

The genes are TRBV18 and TRBJ2-3; tentatively, D is TRBD2 (6 bases). The CDR3 is 14 amino acids. The V gene lost 3 bases and the J gene lost 4 bases, with 11 bases spanning the gap. Germline CDR1 KGHSH, CDR2 LQKENI. CDR3 bases: TGTGCCAGCTCACCCGGGACGGGGGCAGATACGCAGTATTTT. This translates into CASSPGTGADTQYF.

The chain recombines TRBV10-3 with TRBJ1-1; a weak D match, TRBD1 (5 bases). This CDR3 comprises 11 residues. Germline V gene sequence: CDR1 ENHRY, CDR2 SYGVKD. The V end was cut by 8 bases, the J end by 6 bases, with 10 bases between. CDR3: CAIGGGSEAFF. DNA of the CDR3: TGTGCCATCGGGGGGGGTTCTGAAGCTTTCTTT.

This clone appeared a few times. The chain couples TRBV12-3 or TRBV12-4 to TRBJ1-1; 7 bases align to TRBD1. V shed 5 bases and J 1 base; nucleotides not matched to a gene: 1. This CDR3 has 13 amino acids. The CDR3 bases are TGTGCCAGCAGTCACAGGGGGAACACTGAAGCTTTCTTT. This encodes CASSHRGNTEAFF.

The chain has TRBV28 and TRBJ1-2, with unresolved D. V was pared by 1 base and J by 5 bases, with 14 bases between. The V gene's germline CDR1 is MDHEN and CDR2 SYDVKM. The CDR3 covers 15 residues. The CDR3 is CASSLFGSGGYGYTF. The DNA for the CDR3 is TGTGCCAGCAGTTTATTCGGCTCGGGCGGGTATGGCTACACCTTC.

This clone was seen just once. The chain joins TRBV4-3 to TRBJ2-7; 7 positions match TRBD2. The germline V gene encodes CDR1 LGHNA and CDR2 YSLEER. The V segment lost 1 base and the J segment 4 bases; nucleotides outside the gene matches: 10. This CDR3 has 16 residues. The CDR3 loop reads CASSQVQAGEAYEQYF. In DNA, the CDR3 is TGCGCCAGCAGCCAAGTCCAGGCGGGAGAAGCATACGAGCAGTACTTC.

V gene TRBV11-2 combines with J gene TRBJ2-4, with 8 bases fitting TRBD1. Germline V gene data show CDR1 as SGHAT and CDR2 as FQNNGV. CDR3 length: 18 residues. Trimming at V came to 1 base and at J to 3 bases, leaving 11 bases not matched to a gene. The CDR3 DNA is TGTGCCAGCAGCTTAGCGACGGGGACAGGACGAGACAAAAACATTCAGTACTTC. It is translated as CASSLATGTGRDKNIQYF. Together with reference TRBV11-2 and TRBJ2-4, the CDR3 gives the full variable domain: EAGVAQSPRYKIIEKRQSVAFWCNPISGHATLYWYQQILGQGPKLLIQFQNNGVVDDSQLPKDRFSAERLKGVDSTLKIQPAKLEDSAVYLCASSLATGTGRDKNIQYFGAGTRLSVL.

Written as DNA, the CDR3 is TGTGCCAGCAGCGTAGCTTATGCGGGGGGAAGGGAGACCCAGTACTTC. Protein sequence: CASSVAYAGGRETQYF. The V and J genes are TRBV9 and TRBJ2-5, with 8 bases that match TRBD2. Looked up from germline, CDR1 is SGDLS and CDR2 is YYNGEE. The CDR3 spans 16 residues. V shed 0 bases, J shed 5 bases, and the junction held 9 bases outside the gene matches.

The sample holds one count of this clone. The chain links TRBV19 to TRBJ2-1, with 8 bases aligning to TRBD2. This CDR3 is built from 14 residues. Germline values: CDR1 LNHDA, CDR2 SQIVND (reference sequence). Trimming at V came to 0 bases and at J to 12 bases, leaving 7 bases not matched to a gene. CDR3 residues: CASSIDAGAGGQFF. In nucleotides, the CDR3 is TGTGCCAGTAGTATAGATGCAGGGGCGGGAGGGCAGTTCTTC.

The CDR3: CASSYETGSSYEQYF. CDR3 DNA: TGTGCCAGCAGTTACGAGACAGGCTCATCCTACGAGCAGTACTTC. The rearrangement uses TRBV28 and TRBJ2-7; possible D gene TRBD1, 6 bases. V lost 4 bases, J lost 1 base, and 14 bases lay in between. This CDR3 has 15 amino acids. CDR1 MDHEN and CDR2 SYDVKM come from the germline V gene.

In its sample, this clone was seen a few times. The chain uses TRBV5-1 and TRBJ1-4; TRBD1 aligns across 7 bases. Per germline, CDR1 SGHRS and CDR2 YFSETQ. Trimming removed 4 bases from V and 7 bases from J; junction bases left unmatched: 4. CDR3 length: 13 residues. CDR3 residues: CASSAGQTEKLFF. In DNA, the CDR3 is TGCGCCAGCAGCGCGGGACAGACTGAAAAACTGTTTTTT.

This chain uses TRBV5-1 with TRBJ1-1; TRBD1 aligns across 10 bases. V shed 3 bases, J shed 4 bases, and the junction held 3 bases outside the gene matches. CDR1 and CDR2 (germline): SGHRS, YFSETQ. The CDR3 runs to 14 residues. CDR3 sequence reads: CASSYGTGVTEAFF. CDR3 nucleotides: TGCGCCAGCAGCTACGGGACAGGGGTCACTGAAGCTTTCTTT.

V is TRBV14 and J is TRBJ2-5; D is possibly TRBD1 (5 bases). This CDR3 spans 15 amino acids. Germline CDR1 reads SGHDN; CDR2 reads FVKESK. The V end lost 3 bases, the J end lost 1 base, and 12 bases lay between the germline ends. The CDR3 DNA sequence: TGTGCCAGCAGCCAGATGATGGGGCTCCAAGAGACCCAGTACTTC. It translates to CASSQMMGLQETQYF.

This clone came up once. The genes are TRBV2 and TRBJ2-7; possible D gene TRBD2, 5 bases. Germline V lookup: CDR1 SNHLY, CDR2 FYNNEI. This CDR3 is built from 12 residues. V was cut by 4 bases and J by 7 bases, with 11 bases left in between. The CDR3 DNA reads TGTGCCAGCAGTGTAATTACGGGGGAGCAGTACTTC. It codes for CASSVITGEQYF.

This chain uses TRBV7-2 with TRBJ2-4; D may be TRBD2 (5 bases). V lost 1 base to trimming and J lost 8 bases, with 9 bases between them. The CDR3 is made up of 13 amino acids. Germline CDR1 is SGHTA and CDR2 is FQGNSA. As DNA, the CDR3 is TGTGCCAGCAGCTTAGTGCCCGGGGACATTCAGTACTTC. This encodes CASSLVPGDIQYF.